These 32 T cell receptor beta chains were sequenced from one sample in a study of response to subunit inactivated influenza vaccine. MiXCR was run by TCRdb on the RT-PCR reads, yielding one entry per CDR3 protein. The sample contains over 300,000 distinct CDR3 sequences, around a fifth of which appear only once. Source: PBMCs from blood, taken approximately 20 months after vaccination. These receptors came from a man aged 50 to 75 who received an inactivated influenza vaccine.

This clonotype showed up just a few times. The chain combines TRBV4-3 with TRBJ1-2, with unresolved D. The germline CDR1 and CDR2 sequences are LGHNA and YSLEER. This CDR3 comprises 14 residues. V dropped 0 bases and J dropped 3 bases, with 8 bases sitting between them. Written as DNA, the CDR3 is TGCGCCAGCAGCCAAGATGGAGGGCACTATGGCTACACCTTC. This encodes CASSQDGGHYGYTF.

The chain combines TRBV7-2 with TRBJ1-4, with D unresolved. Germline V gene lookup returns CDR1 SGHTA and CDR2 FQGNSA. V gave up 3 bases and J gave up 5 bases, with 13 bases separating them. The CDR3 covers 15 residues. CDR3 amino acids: CASSFDYGNNEKLFF. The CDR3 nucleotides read TGTGCCAGCAGCTTTGACTACGGAAACAATGAAAAACTGTTTTTT.

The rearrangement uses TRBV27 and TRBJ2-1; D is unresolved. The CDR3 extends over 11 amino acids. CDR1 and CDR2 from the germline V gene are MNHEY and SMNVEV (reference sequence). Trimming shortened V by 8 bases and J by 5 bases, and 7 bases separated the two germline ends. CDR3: CASEKDNEQFF. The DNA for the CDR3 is TGTGCCAGCGAAAAAGACAATGAGCAGTTCTTC.

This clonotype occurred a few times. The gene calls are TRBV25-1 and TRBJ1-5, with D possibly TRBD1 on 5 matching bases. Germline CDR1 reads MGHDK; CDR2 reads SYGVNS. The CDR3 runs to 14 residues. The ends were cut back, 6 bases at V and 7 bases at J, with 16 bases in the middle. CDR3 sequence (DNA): TGTGCCAGCAGCGAGGGGCCCAGAGAACAGCCCCAGCATTTT. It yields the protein CASSEGPREQPQHF.

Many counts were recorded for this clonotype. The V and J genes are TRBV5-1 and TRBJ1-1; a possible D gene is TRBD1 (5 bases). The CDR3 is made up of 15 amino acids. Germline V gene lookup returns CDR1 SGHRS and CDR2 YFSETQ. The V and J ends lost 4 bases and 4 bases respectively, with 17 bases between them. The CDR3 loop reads CASSPDVTGATEAFF. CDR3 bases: TGCGCCAGCAGCCCGGACGTGACCGGGGCCACTGAAGCTTTCTTT.

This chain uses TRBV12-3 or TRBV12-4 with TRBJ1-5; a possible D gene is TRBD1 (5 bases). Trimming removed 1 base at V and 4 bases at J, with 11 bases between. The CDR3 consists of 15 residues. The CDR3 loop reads CASSLVGTKNQPQHF. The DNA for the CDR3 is TGTGCCAGCAGTTTAGTAGGGACCAAAAATCAGCCCCAGCATTTT.

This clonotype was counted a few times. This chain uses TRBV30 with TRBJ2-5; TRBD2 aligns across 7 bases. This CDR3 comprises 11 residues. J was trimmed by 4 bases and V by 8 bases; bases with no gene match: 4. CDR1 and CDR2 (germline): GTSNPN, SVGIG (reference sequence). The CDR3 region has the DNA TGTGCCGAGGGAGGGCTAGAGACCCAGTACTTC. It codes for CAEGGLETQYF.

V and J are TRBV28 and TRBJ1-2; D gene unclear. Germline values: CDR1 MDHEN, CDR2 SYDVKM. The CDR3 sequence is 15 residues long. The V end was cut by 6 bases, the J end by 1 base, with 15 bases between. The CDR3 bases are TGTGCCAGCAGCCTAAGGGTCATGTATAACTATGGCTACACCTTC. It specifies CASSLRVMYNYGYTF.

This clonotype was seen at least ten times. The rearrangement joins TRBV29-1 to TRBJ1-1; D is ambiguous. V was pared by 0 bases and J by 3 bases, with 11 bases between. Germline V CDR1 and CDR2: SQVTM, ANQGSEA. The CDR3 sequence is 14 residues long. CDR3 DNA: TGCAGCGTTGAAGAGGGCCCCCGGTACACTGAAGCTTTCTTT. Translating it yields CSVEEGPRYTEAFF.

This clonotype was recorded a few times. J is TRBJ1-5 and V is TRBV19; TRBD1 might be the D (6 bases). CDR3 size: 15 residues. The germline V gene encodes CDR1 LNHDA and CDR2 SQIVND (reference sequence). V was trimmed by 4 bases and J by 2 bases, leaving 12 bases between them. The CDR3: CASSSGYRGNQPQHF. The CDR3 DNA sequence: TGTGCCAGTAGTAGCGGTTACAGGGGCAATCAGCCCCAGCATTTT.

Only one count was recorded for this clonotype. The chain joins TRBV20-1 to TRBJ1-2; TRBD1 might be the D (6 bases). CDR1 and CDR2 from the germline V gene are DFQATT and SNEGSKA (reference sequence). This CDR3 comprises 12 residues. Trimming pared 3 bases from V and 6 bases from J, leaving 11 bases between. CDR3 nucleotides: TGCAGTGCTAGGCCACAGGGACATGGCTACACCTTC. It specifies CSARPQGHGYTF.

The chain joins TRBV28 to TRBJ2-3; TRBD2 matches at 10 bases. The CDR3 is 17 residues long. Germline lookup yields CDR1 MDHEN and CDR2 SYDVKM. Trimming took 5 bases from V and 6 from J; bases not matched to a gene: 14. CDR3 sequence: CASSTLLAGVKQDTQYF. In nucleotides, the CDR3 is TGTGCCAGCAGTACACTCCTAGCGGGAGTTAAACAGGATACGCAGTATTTT.

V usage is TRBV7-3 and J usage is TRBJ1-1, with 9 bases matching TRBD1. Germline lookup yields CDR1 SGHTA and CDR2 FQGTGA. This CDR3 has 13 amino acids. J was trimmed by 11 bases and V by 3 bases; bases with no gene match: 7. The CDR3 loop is CASSLGGTGMAFF. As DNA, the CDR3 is TGTGCCAGCAGCTTGGGGGGGACAGGGATGGCTTTCTTT.

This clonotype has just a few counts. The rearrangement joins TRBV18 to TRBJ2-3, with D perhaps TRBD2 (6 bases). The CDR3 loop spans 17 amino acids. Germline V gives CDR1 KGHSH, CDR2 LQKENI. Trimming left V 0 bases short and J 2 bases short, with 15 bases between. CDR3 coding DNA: TGTGCCAGCTCACCACCGCTACCGGGACTCATCACAGATACGCAGTATTTT. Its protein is CASSPPLPGLITDTQYF.

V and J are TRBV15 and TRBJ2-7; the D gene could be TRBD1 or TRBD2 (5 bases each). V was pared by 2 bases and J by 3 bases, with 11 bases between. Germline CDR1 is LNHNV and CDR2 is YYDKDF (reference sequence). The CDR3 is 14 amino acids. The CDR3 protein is CATSRRDPGYEQYF. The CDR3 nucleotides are TGTGCCACCAGCAGACGGGACCCGGGCTACGAGCAGTACTTC.

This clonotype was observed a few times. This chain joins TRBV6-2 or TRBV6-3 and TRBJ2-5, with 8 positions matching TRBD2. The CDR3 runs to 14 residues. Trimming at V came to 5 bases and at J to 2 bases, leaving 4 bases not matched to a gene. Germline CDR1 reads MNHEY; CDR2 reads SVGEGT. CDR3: CASSSGRLQETQYF. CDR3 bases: TGTGCCAGCAGTAGCGGGAGACTGCAAGAGACCCAGTACTTC.

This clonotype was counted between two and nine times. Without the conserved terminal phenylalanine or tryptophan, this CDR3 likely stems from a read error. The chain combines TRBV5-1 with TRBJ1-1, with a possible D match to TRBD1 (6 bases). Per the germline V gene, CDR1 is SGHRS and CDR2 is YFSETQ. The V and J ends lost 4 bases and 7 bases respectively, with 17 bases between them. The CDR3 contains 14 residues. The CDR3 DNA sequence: TGCGCCAGCAGCCTCGAAACAGGGCTCGTTGAAGCTTTCCTT. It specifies CASSLETGLVEAFL.

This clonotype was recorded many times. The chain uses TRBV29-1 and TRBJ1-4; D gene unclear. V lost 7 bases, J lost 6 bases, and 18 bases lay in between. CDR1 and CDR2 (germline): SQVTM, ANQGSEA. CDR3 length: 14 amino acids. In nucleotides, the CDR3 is TGCAGCGCTGCCGTGTCCGACCCGTATGAAAAACTGTTTTTT. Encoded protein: CSAAVSDPYEKLFF.

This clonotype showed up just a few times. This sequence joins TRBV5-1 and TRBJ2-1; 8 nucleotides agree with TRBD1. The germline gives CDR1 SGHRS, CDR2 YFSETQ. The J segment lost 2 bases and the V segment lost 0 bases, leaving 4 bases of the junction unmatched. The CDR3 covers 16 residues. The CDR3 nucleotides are TGCGCCAGCAGCTTGGGGTCGGGACAGGCCTACAATGAGCAGTTCTTC. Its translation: CASSLGSGQAYNEQFF.

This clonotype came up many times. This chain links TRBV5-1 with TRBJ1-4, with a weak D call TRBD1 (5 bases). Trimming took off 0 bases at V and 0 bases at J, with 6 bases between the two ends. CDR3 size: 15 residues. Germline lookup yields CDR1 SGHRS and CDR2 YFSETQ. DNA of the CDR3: TGCGCCAGCAGCTTGGGACAGACAACTAATGAAAAACTGTTTTTT. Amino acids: CASSLGQTTNEKLFF.

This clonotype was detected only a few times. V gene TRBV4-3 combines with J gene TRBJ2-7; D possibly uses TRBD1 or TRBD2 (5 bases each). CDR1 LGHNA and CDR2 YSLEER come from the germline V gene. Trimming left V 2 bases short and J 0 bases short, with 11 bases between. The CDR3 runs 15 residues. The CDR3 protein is CASSQRLGTSYEQYF. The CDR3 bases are TGCGCCAGCAGCCAAAGGCTAGGGACCTCCTACGAGCAGTACTTC.

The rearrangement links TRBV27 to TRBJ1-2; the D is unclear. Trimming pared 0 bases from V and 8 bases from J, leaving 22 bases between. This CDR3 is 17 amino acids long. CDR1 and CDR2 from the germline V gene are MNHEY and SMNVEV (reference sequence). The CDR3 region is CASSLSIGRTLSGGYTF. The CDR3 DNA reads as TGTGCCAGCAGTTTATCGATAGGACGGACCTTGAGTGGAGGCTACACCTTC.

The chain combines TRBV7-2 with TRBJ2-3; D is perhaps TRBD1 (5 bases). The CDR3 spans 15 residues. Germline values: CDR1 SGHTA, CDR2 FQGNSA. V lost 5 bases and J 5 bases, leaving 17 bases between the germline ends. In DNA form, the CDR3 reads TGTGCCAGCAGCGACGTGCTGGGGCCAAAAGATACGCAGTATTTT. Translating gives CASSDVLGPKDTQYF.

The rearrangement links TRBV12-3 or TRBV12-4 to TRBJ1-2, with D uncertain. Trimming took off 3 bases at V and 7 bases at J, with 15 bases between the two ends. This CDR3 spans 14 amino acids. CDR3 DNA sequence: TGTGCCAGCAGTTTGGGCAACGCGGGTAGTGGCTACACCTTC. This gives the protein CASSLGNAGSGYTF.

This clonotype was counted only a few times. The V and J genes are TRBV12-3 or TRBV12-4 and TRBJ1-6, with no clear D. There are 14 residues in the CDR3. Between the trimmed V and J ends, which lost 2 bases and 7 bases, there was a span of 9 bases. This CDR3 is CASSLLDGNSPLHF. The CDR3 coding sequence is TGTGCCAGCAGTTTACTGGACGGAAATTCACCCCTCCACTTT.

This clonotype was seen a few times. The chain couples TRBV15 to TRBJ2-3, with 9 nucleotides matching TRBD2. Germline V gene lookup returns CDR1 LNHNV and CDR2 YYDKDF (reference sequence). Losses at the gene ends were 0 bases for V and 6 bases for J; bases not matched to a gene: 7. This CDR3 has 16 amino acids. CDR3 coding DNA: TGTGCCACCAGCAGAGATCCGGGACTAGCCTCGGATACGCAGTATTTT. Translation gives CATSRDPGLASDTQYF.

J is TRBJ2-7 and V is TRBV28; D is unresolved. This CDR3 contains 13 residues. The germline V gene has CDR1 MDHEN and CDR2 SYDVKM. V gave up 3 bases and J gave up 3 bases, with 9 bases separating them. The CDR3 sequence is CASSFALNYEQYF. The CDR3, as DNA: TGTGCCAGCAGTTTCGCCCTCAACTACGAGCAGTACTTC. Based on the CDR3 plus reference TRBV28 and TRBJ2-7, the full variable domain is DVKVTQSSRYLVKRTGEKVFLECVQDMDHENMFWYRQDPGLGLRLIYFSYDVKMKEKGDIPEGYSVSREKKERFSLILESASTNQTSMYLCASSFALNYEQYFGPGTRLTVT.

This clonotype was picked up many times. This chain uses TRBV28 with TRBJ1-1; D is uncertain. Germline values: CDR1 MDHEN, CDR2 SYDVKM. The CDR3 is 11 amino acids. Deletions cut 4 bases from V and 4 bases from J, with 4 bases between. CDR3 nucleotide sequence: TGTGCCAGCAGTTCATTCACTGAAGCTTTCTTT. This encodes CASSSFTEAFF.

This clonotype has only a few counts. The CDR3 loop reads CATSRGRGTEAFF. In nucleotides, the CDR3 is TGTGCCACCAGCAGGGGCAGGGGGACTGAAGCTTTCTTT. The chain employs TRBV15 and TRBJ1-1, with TRBD1 identical over 7 bases. Germline lookup yields CDR1 LNHNV and CDR2 YYDKDF (reference sequence). This CDR3 has 13 amino acids. J was trimmed by 5 bases and V by 3 bases; bases with no gene match: 3.

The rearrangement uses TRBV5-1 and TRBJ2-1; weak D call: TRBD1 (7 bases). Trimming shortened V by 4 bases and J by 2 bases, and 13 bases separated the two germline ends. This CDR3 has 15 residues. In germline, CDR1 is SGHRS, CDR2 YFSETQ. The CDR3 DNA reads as TGCGCCAGCAGCACGCCAGGGGGGACCTACAATGAGCAGTTCTTC. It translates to CASSTPGGTYNEQFF.

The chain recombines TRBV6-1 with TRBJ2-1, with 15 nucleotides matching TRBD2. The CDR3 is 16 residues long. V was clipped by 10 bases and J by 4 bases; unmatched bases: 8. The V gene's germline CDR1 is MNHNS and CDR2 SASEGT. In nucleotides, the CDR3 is TGTGCCACCGGGACTAGCGGGGGGAGAGTGTACAATGAGCAGTTCTTC. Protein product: CATGTSGGRVYNEQFF.

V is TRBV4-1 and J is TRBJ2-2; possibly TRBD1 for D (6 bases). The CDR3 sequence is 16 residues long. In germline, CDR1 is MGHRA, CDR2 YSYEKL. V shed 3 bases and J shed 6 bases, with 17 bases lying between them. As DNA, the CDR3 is TGCGCCAGCAGCCATGGACAGAGCCGAGCGTCCGGGGAGCTGTTTTTT. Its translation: CASSHGQSRASGELFF.